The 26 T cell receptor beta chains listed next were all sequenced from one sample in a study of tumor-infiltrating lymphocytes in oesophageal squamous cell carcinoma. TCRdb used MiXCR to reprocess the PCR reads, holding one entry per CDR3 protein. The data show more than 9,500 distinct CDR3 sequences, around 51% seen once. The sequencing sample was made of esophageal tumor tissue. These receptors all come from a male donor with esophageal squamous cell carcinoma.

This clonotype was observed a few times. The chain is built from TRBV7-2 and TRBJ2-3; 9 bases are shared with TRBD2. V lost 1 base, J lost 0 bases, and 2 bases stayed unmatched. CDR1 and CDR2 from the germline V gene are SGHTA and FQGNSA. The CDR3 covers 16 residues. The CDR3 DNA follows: TGTGCCAGCAGCTTAGGTACTAGCGGGAGCACAGATACGCAGTATTTT. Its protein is CASSLGTSGSTDTQYF.

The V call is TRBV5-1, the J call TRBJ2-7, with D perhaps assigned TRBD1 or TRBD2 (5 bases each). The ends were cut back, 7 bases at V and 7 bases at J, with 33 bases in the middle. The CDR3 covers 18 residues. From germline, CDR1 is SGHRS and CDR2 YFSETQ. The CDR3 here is CASGAGGGLRFIYNEQYF. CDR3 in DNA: TGCGCCAGCGGGGCTGGTGGAGGACTTAGGTTCATATACAATGAGCAGTACTTC.

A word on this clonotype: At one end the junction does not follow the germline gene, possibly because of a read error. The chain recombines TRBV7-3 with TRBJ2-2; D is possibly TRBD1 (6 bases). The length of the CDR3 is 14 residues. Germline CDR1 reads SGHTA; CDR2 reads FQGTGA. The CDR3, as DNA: TGTGCCAGCAGCTGGGGGCGCACCACCGGGGCGCTGTTTTTT. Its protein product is CASSWGRTTGALFF.

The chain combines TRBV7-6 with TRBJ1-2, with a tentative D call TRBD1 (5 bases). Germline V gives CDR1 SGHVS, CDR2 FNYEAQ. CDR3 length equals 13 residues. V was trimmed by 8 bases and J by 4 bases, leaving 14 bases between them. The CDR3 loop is CASDTGRGYGYTF. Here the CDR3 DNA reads TGTGCCAGCGACACGGGGCGGGGCTATGGCTACACCTTC.

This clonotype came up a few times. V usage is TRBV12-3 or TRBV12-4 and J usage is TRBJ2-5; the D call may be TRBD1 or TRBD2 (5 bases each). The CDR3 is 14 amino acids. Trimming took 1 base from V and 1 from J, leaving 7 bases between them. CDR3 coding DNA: TGTGCCAGCAGTTTAGGTGGGACCCAAGAGACCCAGTACTTC. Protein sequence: CASSLGGTQETQYF.

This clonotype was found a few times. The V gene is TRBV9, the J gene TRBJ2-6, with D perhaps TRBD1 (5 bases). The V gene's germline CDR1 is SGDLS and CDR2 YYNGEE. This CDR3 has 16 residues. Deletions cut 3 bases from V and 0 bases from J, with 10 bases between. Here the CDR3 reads CASSGPRASGANVLTF. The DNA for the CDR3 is TGTGCCAGCAGCGGACCCAGGGCCTCTGGGGCCAACGTCCTGACTTTC. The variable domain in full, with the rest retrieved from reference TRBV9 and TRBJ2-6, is DSGVTQTPKHLITATGQRVTLRCSPRSGDLSVYWYQQSLDQGLQFLIQYYNGEERAKGNILERFSAQQFPDLHSELNLSSLELGDSALYFCASSGPRASGANVLTFGAGSRLTVL.

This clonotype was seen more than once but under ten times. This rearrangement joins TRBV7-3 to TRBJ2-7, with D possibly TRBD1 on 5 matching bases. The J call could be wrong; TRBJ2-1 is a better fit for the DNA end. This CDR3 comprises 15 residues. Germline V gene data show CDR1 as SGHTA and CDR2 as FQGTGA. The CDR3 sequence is CASSSQTQGSGEQFF. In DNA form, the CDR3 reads TGTGCCAGCTCGTCTCAGACCCAGGGTTCCGGCGAGCAGTTCTTC.

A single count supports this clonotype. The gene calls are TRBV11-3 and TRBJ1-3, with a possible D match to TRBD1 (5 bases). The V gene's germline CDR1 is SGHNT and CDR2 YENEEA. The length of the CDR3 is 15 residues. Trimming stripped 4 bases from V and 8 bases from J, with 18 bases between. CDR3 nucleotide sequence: TGTGCCAGCAGCTCCCACAGGACTCCTAAATACACCATATATTTT. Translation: CASSSHRTPKYTIYF. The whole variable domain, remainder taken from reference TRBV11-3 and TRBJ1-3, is EAGVVQSPRYKIIEKKQPVAFWCNPISGHNTLYWYLQNLGQGPELLIRYENEEAVDDSQLPKDRFSAERLKGVDSTLKIQPAELGDSAVYLCASSSHRTPKYTIYFGEGSWLTVV.

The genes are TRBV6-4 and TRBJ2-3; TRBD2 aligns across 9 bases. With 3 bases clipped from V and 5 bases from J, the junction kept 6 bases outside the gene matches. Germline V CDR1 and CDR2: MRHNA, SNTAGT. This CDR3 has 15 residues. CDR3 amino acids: CASSDRAGGQDTQYF. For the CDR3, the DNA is TGTGCCAGCAGTGATAGAGCGGGAGGACAAGATACGCAGTATTTT.

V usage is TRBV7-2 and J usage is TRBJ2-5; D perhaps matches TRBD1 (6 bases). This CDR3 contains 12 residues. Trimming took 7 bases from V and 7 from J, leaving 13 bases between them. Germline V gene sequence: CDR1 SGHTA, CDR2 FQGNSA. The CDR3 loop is CASTLLGGTQYF. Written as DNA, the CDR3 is TGTGCCAGCACCCTCTTAGGGGGGACCCAGTACTTC.

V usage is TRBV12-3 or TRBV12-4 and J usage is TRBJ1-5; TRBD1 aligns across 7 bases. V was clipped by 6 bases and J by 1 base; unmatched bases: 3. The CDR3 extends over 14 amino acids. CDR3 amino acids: CASSKDRSNQPQHF. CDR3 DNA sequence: TGTGCCAGCAGCAAGGACAGGAGCAATCAGCCCCAGCATTTT.

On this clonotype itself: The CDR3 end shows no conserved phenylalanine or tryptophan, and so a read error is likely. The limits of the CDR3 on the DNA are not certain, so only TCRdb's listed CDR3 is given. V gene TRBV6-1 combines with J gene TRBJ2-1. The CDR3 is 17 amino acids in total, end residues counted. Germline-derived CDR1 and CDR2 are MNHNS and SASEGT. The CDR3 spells CASSVERSSSYEQYFGS.

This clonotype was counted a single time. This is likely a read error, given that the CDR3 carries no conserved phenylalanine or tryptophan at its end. The CDR3 DNA reads TGTGCCAGCAGCTTCCAGGGCTCCTACGAGCAGTACCTC. It specifies CASSFQGSYEQYL. The V call is TRBV11-1, the J call TRBJ2-7, with D perhaps TRBD1 (5 bases). CDR3 size: 13 residues. CDR1 SGHAT and CDR2 FQDESV come from the germline V gene (reference sequence). V lost 3 bases, J lost 0 bases, and 6 bases lay in between.

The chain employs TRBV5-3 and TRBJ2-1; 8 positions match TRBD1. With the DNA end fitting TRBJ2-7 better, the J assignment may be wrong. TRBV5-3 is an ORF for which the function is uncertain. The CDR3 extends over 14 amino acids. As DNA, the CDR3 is TGTGCCAGCACGAAGGACAGGGTCGTCTACGAGCAGTACTTC. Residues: CASTKDRVVYEQYF.

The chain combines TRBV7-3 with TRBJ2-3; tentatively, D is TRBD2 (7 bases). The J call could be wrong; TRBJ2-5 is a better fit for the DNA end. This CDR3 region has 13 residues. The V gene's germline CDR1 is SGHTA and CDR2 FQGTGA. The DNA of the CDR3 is TGTGCCAGCTCGCGCGGGGGCGGAGAGACCCAGTACTTC. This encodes CASSRGGGETQYF.

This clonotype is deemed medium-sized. For the CDR3, the DNA is TGTGCCAGCAGCGTCTCCGGGACAGTGAAGAACTACGAGCAGTACTTC. It is translated as CASSVSGTVKNYEQYF. V is TRBV7-9 and J is TRBJ2-7; 7 bases fit TRBD1. The CDR3 loop spans 16 amino acids. V lost 5 bases to trimming and J lost 3 bases; unmatched junction nucleotides: 13. Germline CDR1 reads SEHNR; CDR2 reads FQNEAQ (reference sequence).

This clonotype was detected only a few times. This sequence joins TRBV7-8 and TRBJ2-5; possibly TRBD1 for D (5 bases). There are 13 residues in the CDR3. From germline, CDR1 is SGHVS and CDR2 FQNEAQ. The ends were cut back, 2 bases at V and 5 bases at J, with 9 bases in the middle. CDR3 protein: CASSLRGVETQYF. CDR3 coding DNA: TGTGCCAGCAGCTTAAGGGGTGTCGAGACCCAGTACTTC. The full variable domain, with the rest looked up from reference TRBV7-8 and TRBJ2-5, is GAGVSQSPRYKVAKRGQDVALRCDPISGHVSLFWYQQALGQGPEFLTYFQNEAQLDKSGLPSDRFFAERPEGSVSTLKIQRTQQEDSAVYLCASSLRGVETQYFGPGTRLLVL.

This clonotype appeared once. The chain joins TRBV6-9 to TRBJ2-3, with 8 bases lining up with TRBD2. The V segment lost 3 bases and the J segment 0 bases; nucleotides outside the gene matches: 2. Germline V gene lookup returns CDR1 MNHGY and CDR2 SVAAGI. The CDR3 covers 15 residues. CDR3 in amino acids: CASSYGGVSTDTQYF. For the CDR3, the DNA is TGTGCCAGCAGTTACGGGGGGGTGAGCACAGATACGCAGTATTTT.

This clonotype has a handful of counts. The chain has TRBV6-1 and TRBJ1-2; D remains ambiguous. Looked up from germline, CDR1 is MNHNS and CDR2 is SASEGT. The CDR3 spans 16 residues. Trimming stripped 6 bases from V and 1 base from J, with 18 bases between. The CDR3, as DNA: TGTGCCAGCAGGGCCCCGGGCGAGTGGCTTAACTATGGCTACACCTTC. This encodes CASRAPGEWLNYGYTF.

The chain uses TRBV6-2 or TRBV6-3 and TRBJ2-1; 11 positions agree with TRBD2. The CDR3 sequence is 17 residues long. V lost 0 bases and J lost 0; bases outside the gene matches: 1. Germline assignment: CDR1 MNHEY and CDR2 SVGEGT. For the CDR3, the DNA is TGTGCCAGCAGTTACTCCGGGACTAGCGGCTCCTACAATGAGCAGTTCTTC. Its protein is CASSYSGTSGSYNEQFF.

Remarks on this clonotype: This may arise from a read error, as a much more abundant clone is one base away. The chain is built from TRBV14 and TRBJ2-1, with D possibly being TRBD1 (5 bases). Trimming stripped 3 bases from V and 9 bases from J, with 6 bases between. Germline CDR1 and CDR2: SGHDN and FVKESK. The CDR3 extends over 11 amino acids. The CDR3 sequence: CASSHRAEQFF. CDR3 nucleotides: TGTGCCAGCAGCCACAGGGCTGAGCAGTTCTTC.

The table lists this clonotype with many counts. The CDR3 region is CASSLGLSVANVLTF. The CDR3 nucleotides read TGTGCCAGCAGCTTAGGGCTAAGTGTGGCCAACGTCCTGACTTTC. The genes are TRBV7-2 and TRBJ2-6; D is unresolved. Germline V gene data show CDR1 as SGHTA and CDR2 as FQGNSA. This CDR3 has 15 amino acids. The V end was cut by 1 base, the J end by 6 bases, with 10 bases between. Full variable domain (rest looked up from reference TRBV7-2 and TRBJ2-6): GAGVSQSPSNKVTEKGKDVELRCDPISGHTALYWYRQSLGQGLEFLIYFQGNSAPDKSGLPSDRFSAERTGGSVSTLTIQRTQQEDSAVYLCASSLGLSVANVLTFGAGSRLTVL.

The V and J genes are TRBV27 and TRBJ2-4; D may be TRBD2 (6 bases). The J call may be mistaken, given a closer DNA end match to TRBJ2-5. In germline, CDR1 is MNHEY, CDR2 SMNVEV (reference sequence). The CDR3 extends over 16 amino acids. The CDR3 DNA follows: TGTGCCAGCAGTCCCGTCGGACGGGGGAAGGTAGAGACCCAGTACTTC. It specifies CASSPVGRGKVETQYF.

CDR3 coding DNA: TGTGCCAGCAGTTCACCACAGGGATTGGGGACCAACTATGGCTACACCTTC. Translating it yields CASSSPQGLGTNYGYTF. The chain combines TRBV27 with TRBJ2-7; TRBD1 might be the D (6 bases). The J call could be wrong; TRBJ1-2 is a better fit for the DNA end. Looked up from germline, CDR1 is MNHEY and CDR2 is SMNVEV (reference sequence). This CDR3 is 17 amino acids long.

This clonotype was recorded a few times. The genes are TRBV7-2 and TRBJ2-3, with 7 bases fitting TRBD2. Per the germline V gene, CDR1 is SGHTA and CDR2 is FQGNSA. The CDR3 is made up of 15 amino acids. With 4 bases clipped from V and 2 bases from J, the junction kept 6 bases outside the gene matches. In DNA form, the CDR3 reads TGTGCCAGCAGCTCCCGACTAGCATTCACAGATACGCAGTATTTT. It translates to CASSSRLAFTDTQYF.

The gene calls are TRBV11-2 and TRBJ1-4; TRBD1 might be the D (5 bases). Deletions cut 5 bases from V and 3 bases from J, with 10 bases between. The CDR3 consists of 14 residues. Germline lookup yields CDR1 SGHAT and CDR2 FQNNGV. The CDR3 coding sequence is TGTGCCAGCAGCATCAGGGTGGCTAATGAAAAACTGTTTTTT. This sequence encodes CASSIRVANEKLFF.